Sequencing of this T cell receptor (beta chain) was carried out in a study of identical twins. One entry per CDR3 protein, called by TCRdb with MiXCR from the 5' RACE reads. This sample yields under 1 million distinct CDR3 sequences, of which 9% to 15% are seen a single time; roughly 1.5% belongs to the top ten. Looked up from germline, CDR1 is SGHRS and CDR2 is YFSETQ. The CDR3 covers 12 residues. Between the trimmed V and J ends, which lost 7 bases and 8 bases, there was a span of 13 bases. This clonotype was recorded at least ten times. These data also formed part of another study, on yellow fever vaccine responses in identical twins.

The chain employs TRBV5-1 and TRBJ2-1, with D unresolved. The receptor comes from a woman between 18 and 29 years old in good health. Sequencing input: PBMCs. The DNA for the CDR3 is TGCGCCAGCGCCGTTACCGTATATGAGCAGTTCTTC. Protein product: CASAVTVYEQFF. The full variable domain, rest sourced from reference TRBV5-1 and TRBJ2-1, is KAGVTQTPRYLIKTRGQQVTLSCSPISGHRSVSWYQQTPGQGLQFLFEYFSETQRNKGNFPGRFSGRQFSNSRSEMNVSTLELGDSALYLCASAVTVYEQFFGPGTRLTVL.